What follows is one T cell receptor beta chain and its context. The ends lost 8 bases at V and 0 bases at J; junction bases unmatched: 13. The CDR3 contains 17 residues. The germline V gene encodes CDR1 SNHLY and CDR2 FYNNEI. This sample is drawn from a study of control samples from healthy donors and cancer patients. Repertoires were generated with immunoSEQ multiplex PCR, while TCRdb's copy carries only in-frame clones and drops some. The sample includes some 410,000 clones, 90% of them seen just once. The V gene is TRBV2, the J gene TRBJ2-7; the match to TRBD2 covers 10 bases. Input material: PBMCs. The origin of this receptor is a man between 35 and 55 years old with head and neck cancer. CDR3 amino acids: CASFGETQREGSYEQYF. The CDR3 DNA reads TGTGCCAGCTTCGGGGAGACCCAGCGGGAGGGCTCCTACGAGCAGTACTTC.